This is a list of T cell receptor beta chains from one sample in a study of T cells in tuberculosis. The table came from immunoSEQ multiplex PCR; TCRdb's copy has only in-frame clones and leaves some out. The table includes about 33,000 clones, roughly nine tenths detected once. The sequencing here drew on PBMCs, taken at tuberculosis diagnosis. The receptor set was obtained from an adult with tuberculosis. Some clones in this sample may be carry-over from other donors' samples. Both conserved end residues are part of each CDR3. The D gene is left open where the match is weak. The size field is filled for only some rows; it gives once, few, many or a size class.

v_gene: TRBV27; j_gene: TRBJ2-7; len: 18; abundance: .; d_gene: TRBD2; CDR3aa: CASSFRAVAGGGLYEQYF; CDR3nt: TGTGCCAGCAGTTTCAGAGCGGTAGCGGGGGGGGGCCTCTACGAGCAGTACTTC
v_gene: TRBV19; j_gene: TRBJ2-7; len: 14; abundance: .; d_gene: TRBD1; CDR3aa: CASSIGQGRFEQYF; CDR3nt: TGTGCCAGTAGTATCGGACAGGGGCGATTCGAGCAGTACTTC
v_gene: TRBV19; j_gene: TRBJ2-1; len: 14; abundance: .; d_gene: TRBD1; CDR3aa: CASSRDRVPSEQFF; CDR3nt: TGTGCCAGTTCCCGGGACAGGGTGCCCTCGGAGCAGTTCTTC
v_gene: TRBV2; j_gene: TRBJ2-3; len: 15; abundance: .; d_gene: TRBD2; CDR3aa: CASSLEAGVTDTQYF; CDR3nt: TGTGCCAGCAGTCTCGAGGCGGGGGTCACAGATACGCAGTATTTT
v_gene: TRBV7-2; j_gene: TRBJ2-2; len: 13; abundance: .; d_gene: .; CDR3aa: CASRLTDTGELFF; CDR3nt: TGTGCCAGCAGGCTGACAGACACCGGGGAGCTGTTTTTT
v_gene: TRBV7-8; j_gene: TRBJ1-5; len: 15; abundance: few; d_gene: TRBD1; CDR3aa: CASSSLGTGNQPQHF; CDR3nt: TGTGCCAGCAGCTCCTTAGGGACAGGGAATCAGCCCCAGCATTTT
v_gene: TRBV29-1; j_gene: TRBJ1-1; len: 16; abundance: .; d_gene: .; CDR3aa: CSVSLRQGIGNTEAFF; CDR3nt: TGCAGCGTTAGCCTGAGGCAGGGGATTGGGAACACTGAAGCTTTCTTT
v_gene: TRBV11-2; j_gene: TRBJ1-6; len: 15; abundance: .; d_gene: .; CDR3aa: CASSLFTGKNSPLHF; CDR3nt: TGTGCCAGCAGCTTATTTACAGGGAAAAATTCACCCCTCCACTTT
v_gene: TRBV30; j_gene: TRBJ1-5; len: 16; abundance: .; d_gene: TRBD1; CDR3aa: CAWRPTRQGSNQPQHF; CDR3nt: TGTGCCTGGAGGCCAACCCGACAGGGAAGCAATCAGCCCCAGCATTTT
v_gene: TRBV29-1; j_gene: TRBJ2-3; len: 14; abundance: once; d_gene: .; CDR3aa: CSVEEGSSTDTQYF; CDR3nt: TGCAGCGTGGAGGAGGGGAGTAGCACAGATACGCAGTATTTT
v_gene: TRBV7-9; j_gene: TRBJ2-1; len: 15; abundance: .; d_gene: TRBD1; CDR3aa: CASSPTPGTGGEQFF; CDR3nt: TGTGCCAGCAGCCCAACCCCCGGGACAGGGGGCGAGCAGTTCTTC
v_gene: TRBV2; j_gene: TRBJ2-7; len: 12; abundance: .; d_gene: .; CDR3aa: CASSRDSYEQYF; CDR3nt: TGTGCCAGCAGTCGAGACTCCTACGAGCAGTACTTC
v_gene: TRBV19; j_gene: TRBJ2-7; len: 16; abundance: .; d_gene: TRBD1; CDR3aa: CASSTATGTGVYEQYF; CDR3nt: TGTGCCAGTAGTACCGCCACCGGGACAGGAGTCTACGAGCAGTACTTC
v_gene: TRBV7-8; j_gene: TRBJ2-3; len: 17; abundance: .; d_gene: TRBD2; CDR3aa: CASSLWPSGARGDTQYF; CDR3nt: TGTGCCAGCAGCTTATGGCCTAGCGGGGCCCGGGGAGATACGCAGTATTTT
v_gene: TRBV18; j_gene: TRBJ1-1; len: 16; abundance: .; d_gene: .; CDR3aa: CASSPKGGSDNTEAFF; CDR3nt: TGTGCCAGCTCACCCAAGGGGGGGTCGGATAACACTGAAGCTTTCTTT
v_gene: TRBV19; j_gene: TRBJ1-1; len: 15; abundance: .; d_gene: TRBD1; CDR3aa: CASTRRTGPGTEAFF; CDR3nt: TGTGCCAGTACGCGCCGGACAGGGCCGGGCACTGAAGCTTTCTTT
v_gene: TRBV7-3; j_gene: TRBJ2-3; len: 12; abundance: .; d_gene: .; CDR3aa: CASSLLRDTQYF; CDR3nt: TGTGCCAGCAGCTTATTGAGAGATACGCAGTATTTT
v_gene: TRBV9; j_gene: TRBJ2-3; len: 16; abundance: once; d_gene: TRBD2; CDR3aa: CASSVVSRGRGDTQYF; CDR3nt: TGTGCCAGCAGCGTAGTATCGCGGGGGAGAGGGGATACGCAGTATTTT
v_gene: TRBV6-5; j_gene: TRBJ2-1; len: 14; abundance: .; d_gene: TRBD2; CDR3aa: CASSYGGGVNEQFF; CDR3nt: TGTGCCAGCAGTTACGGCGGGGGGGTTAATGAGCAGTTCTTC
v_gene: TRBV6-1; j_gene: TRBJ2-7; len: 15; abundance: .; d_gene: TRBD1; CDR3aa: CAIMDGTGVSYEQYF; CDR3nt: TGTGCCATCATGGACGGGACAGGGGTCTCCTACGAGCAGTACTTC
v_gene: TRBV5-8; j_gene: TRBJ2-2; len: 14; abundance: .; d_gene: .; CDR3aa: CASSLGLVPGELFF; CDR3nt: TGTGCCAGCAGCTTGGGACTGGTCCCCGGGGAGCTGTTTTTT
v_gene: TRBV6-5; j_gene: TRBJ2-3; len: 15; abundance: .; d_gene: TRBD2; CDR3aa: CASSSLAGGHGTQYF; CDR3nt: TGTGCCAGCAGTTCCCTAGCGGGGGGGCATGGTACGCAGTATTTT
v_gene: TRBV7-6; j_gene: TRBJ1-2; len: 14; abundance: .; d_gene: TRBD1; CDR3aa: CASSSRTGPYGYTF; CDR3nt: TGTGCCAGCAGCTCGCGGACAGGACCCTATGGCTACACCTTC
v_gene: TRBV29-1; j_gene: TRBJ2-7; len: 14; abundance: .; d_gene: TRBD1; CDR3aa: CSVARTGSSYEQYF; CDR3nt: TGCAGCGTTGCGAGGACAGGGAGCTCCTACGAGCAGTACTTC
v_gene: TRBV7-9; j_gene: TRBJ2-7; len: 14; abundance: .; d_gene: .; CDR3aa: CASSRGSPTYEQYF; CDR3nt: TGTGCCAGCAGCAGAGGGTCACCTACTTACGAGCAGTACTTC
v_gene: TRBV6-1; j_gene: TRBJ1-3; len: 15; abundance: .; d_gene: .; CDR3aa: CASSEQGVVGNTIYF; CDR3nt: TGTGCCAGCAGTGAACAAGGGGTTGTTGGAAACACCATATATTTT
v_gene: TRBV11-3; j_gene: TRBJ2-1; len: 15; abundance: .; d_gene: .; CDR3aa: CASSPRGPRGNEQFF; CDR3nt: TGTGCCAGCAGCCCCCGAGGGCCTAGAGGCAATGAGCAGTTCTTC
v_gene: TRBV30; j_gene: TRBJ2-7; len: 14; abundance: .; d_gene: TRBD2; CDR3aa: CAWRGGSNSYEQYF; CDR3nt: TGTGCCTGGAGGGGGGGGTCTAACTCCTACGAGCAGTACTTC
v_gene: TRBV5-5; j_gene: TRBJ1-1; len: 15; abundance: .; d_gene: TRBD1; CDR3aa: CASSLVLTGETEAFF; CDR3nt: TGTGCCAGCAGCTTGGTCCTGACAGGGGAAACTGAAGCTTTCTTT
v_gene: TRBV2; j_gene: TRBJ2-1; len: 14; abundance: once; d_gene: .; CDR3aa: CASSLGRGLGEQFF; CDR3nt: TGTGCCAGCAGCCTTGGGCGGGGGCTTGGTGAGCAGTTCTTC
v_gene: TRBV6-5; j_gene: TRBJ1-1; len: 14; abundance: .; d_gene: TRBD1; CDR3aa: CASRRTGGDTEAFF; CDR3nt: TGTGCCAGCAGGAGGACAGGGGGGGATACTGAAGCTTTCTTT
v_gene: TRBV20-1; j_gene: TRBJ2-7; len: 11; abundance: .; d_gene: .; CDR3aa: CSASQDNEQYF; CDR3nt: TGCAGTGCTAGCCAGGATAACGAGCAGTACTTC
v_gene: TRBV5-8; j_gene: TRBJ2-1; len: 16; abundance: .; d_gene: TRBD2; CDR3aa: CASSSPAGGHRSEQFF; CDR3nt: TGTGCCAGCAGCTCCCCAGCGGGGGGGCATCGGAGTGAGCAGTTCTTC
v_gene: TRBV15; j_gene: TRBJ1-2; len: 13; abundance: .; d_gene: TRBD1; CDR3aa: CATSRGFDRGGPF; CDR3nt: TGTGCCACCAGCAGGGGGTTCGACAGGGGTGGACCCTTC
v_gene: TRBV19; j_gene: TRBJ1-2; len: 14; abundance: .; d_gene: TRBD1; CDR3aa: CASTPDRTSYGYTF; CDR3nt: TGTGCCAGTACCCCGGACAGGACAAGTTATGGCTACACCTTC
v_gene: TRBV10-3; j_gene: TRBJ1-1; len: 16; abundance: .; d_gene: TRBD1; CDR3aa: CATLSGWTGRGTEAFF; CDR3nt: TGTGCCACCCTGTCAGGCTGGACAGGGAGGGGCACTGAAGCTTTCTTT
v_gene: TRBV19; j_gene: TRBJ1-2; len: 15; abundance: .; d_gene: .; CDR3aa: CASRRGEGSNYGYTF; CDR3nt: TGTGCCAGTCGAAGAGGTGAGGGCAGTAACTATGGCTACACCTTC
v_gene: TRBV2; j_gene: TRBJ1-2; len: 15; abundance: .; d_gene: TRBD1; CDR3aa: CASSEAPRDRGGYTF; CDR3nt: TGTGCCAGCAGTGAAGCGCCAAGGGACAGGGGTGGCTACACCTTC
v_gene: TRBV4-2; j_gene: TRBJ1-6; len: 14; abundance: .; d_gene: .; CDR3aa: CATSLPARDSPLHF; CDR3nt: TGTGCCACAAGCCTCCCCGCGCGGGATTCACCCCTCCACTTT
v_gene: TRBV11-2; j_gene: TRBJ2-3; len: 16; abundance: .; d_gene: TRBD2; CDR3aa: CASSLGQRGGLDTQYF; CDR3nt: TGTGCCAGCAGCTTAGGCCAGCGGGGGGGCCTTGATACGCAGTATTTT
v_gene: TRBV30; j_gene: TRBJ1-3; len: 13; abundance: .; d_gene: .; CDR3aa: CAWNGISGNTIYF; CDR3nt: TGTGCCTGGAACGGGATCTCTGGAAACACCATATATTTT
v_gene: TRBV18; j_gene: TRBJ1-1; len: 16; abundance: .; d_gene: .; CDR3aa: CASSQSRGPTNTEAFF; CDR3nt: TGTGCCAGCTCACAGTCAAGGGGTCCTACCAACACTGAAGCTTTCTTT
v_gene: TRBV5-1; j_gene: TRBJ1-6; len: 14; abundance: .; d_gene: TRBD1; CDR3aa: CASSLGTGVSPLHF; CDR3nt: TGCGCCAGCAGCTTAGGGACAGGGGTTTCACCCCTCCACTTT
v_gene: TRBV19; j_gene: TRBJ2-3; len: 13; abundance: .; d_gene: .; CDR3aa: CASSMTSTDTQYF; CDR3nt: TGTGCCAGTAGTATGACTAGCACAGATACGCAGTATTTT
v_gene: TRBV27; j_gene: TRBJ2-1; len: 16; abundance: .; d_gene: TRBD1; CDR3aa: CASSRFETGVGNEQFF; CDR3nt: TGTGCCAGCAGTCGATTCGAGACAGGGGTTGGCAATGAGCAGTTCTTC
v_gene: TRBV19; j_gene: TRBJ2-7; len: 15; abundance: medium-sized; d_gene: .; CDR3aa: CASSISGAVGYEQYF; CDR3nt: TGTGCCAGTAGTATATCAGGGGCGGTGGGCTACGAGCAGTACTTC
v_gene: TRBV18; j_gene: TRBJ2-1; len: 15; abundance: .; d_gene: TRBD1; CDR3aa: CASSPGQGGRNEQFF; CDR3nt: TGTGCCAGCTCACCCGGCCAAGGGGGCAGAAATGAGCAGTTCTTC
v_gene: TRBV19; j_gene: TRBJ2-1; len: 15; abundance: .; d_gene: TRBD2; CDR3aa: CASSISRGGRDEQFF; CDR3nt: TGTGCCAGTAGTATATCTCGGGGGGGCCGCGATGAGCAGTTCTTC
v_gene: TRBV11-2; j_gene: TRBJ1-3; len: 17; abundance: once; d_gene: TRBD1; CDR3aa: CASSLVSGQGARDTIYF; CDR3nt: TGTGCCAGCAGCTTAGTATCCGGACAGGGAGCCCGGGACACCATATATTTT
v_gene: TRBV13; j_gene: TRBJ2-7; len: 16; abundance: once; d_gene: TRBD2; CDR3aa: CASSPRLAGAWYEQYF; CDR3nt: TGTGCCAGCAGCCCAAGACTAGCGGGGGCCTGGTACGAGCAGTACTTC
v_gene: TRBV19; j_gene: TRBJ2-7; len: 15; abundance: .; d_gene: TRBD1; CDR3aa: CASSKNGQGAYEQYF; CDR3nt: TGTGCCAGTAGTAAGAACGGACAGGGGGCGTACGAGCAGTACTTC
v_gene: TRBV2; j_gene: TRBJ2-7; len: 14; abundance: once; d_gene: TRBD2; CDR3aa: CASSGTRKPYEQYF; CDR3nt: TGTGCCAGCAGCGGGACTAGAAAACCCTACGAGCAGTACTTC
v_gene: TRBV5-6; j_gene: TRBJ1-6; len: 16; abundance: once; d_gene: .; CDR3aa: CASSLTQAEVNSPLHF; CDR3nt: TGTGCCAGCAGCTTAACCCAGGCGGAGGTCAATTCACCCCTCCACTTT
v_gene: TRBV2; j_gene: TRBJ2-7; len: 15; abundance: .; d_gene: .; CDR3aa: CASSESSWRVGEQYF; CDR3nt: TGTGCCAGCAGTGAATCGAGTTGGCGGGTAGGGGAGCAGTACTTC
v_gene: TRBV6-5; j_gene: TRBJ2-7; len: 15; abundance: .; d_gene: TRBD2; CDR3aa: CASTPVVGDYYEQYF; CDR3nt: TGTGCCAGCACGCCCGTGGTGGGGGACTACTACGAGCAGTACTTC
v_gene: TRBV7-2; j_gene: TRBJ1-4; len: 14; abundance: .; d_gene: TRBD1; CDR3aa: CASSLRGPNEKLFF; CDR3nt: TGTGCCAGCAGCTTAAGGGGGCCCAATGAAAAACTGTTTTTT